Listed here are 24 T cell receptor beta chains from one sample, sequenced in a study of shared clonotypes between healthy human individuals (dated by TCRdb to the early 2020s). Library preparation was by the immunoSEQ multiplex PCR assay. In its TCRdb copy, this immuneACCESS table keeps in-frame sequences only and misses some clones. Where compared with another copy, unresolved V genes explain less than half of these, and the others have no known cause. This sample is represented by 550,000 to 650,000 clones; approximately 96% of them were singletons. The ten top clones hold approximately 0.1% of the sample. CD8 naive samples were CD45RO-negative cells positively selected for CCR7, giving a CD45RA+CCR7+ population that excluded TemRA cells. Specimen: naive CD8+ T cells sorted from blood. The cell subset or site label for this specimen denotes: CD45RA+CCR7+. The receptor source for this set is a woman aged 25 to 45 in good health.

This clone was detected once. The DNA for the CDR3 is TGTGCCAGCAGTCCTCCCTACAAGAACACTGAAGCTTTCTTT. Amino acid sequence: CASSPPYKNTEAFF. The chain employs TRBV27 and TRBJ1-1; D is unresolved. V shed 5 bases and J shed 1 base, with 11 bases lying between them. CDR3 length: 14 amino acids. Looked up from germline, CDR1 is MNHEY and CDR2 is SMNVEV (reference sequence).

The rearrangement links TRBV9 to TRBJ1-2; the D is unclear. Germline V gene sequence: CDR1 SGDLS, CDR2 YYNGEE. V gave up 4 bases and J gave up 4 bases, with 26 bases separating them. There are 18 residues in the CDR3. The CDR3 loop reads CASSSSPLSADRFYGYTF. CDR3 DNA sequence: TGTGCCAGCAGCTCCTCTCCCCTCTCCGCGGACCGATTCTATGGCTACACCTTC.

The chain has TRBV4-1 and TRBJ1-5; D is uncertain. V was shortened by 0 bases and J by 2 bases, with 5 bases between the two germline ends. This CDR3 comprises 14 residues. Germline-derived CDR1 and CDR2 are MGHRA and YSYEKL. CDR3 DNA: TGCGCCAGCAGCCAAGAACCGCGCAATCAGCCCCAGCATTTT. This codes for CASSQEPRNQPQHF.

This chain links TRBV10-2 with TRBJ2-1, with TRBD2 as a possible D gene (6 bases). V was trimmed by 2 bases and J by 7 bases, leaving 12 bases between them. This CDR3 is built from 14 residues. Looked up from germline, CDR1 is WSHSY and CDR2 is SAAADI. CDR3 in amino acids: CASSEPRLENEQFF. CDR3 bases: TGCGCCAGCAGTGAGCCCCGACTAGAAAATGAGCAGTTCTTC.

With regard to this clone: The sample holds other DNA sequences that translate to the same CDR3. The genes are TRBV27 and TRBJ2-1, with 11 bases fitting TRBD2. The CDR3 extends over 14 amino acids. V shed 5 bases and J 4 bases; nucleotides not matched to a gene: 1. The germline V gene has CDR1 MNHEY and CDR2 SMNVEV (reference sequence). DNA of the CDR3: TGTGCCAGCAGTGGGACTAGCGGTTACAATGAGCAGTTCTTC. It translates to CASSGTSGYNEQFF.

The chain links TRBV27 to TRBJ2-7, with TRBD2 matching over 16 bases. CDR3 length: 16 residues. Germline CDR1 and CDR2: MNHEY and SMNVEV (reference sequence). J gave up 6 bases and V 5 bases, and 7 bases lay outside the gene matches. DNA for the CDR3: TGTGCCAGCAGTCGAGGGACTAGCGGGAGGGCGGGCGAGCAGTACTTC. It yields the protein CASSRGTSGRAGEQYF.

CDR3 sequence reads: CASRSGTSGRDTQYF. For the CDR3, the DNA is TGTGCCAGCAGATCGGGGACTAGCGGGAGGGATACGCAGTATTTT. The V call is TRBV27, the J call TRBJ2-3; 15 bases are a match to TRBD2. The CDR3 consists of 15 residues. The V and J ends lost 6 bases and 6 bases, in that order; junction bases with no gene match: 4. CDR1 and CDR2 from the germline V gene are MNHEY and SMNVEV (reference sequence).

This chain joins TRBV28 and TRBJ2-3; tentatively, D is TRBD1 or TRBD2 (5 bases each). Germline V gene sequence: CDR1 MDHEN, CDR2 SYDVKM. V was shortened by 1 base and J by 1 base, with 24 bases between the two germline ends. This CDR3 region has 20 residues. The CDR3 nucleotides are TGTGCCAGCAGTTTATTGCCTGGGACCACGCCCCCACATCGCACAGATACGCAGTATTTT. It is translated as CASSLLPGTTPPHRTDTQYF.

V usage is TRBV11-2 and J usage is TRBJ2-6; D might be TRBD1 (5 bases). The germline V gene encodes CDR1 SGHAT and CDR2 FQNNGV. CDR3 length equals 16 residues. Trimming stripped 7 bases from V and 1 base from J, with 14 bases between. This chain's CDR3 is CASIATAASGANVLTF. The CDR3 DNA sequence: TGTGCCAGCATCGCGACAGCCGCGTCTGGGGCCAACGTCCTGACTTTC.

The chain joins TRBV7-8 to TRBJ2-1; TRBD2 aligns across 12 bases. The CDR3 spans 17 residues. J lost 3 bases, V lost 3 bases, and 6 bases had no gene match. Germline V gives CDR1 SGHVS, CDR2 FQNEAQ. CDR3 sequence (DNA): TGTGCCAGCAGCTTGGCACTAGCGGGAGGTCTCTACAATGAGCAGTTCTTC. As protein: CASSLALAGGLYNEQFF.

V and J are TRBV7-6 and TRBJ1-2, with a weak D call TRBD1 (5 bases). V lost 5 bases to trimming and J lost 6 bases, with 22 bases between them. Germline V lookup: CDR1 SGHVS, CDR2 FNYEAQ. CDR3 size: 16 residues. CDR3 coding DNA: TGTGCCAGCAGCATACCCCGAGGGCAGGGCTGGCATGGCTACACCTTC. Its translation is CASSIPRGQGWHGYTF.

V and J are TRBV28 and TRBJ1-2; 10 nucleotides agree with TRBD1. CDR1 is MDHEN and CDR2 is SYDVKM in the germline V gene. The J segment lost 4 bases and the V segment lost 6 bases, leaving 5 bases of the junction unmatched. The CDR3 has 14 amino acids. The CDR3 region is CASRPDRGLYGYTF. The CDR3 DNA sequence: TGTGCCAGCAGGCCCGACAGGGGGCTCTATGGCTACACCTTC.

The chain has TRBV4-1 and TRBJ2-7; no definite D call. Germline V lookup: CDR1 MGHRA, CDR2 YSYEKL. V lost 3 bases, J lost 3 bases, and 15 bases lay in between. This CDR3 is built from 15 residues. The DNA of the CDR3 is TGCGCCAGCAGCCATATATTGGGCCCTAACTACGAGCAGTACTTC. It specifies CASSHILGPNYEQYF.

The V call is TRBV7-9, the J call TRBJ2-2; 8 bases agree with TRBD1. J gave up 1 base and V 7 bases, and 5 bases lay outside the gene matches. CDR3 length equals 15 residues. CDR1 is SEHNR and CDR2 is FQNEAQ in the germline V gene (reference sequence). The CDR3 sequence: CASTGTGRNTGELFF. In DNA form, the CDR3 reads TGTGCCAGCACCGGGACAGGACGGAACACCGGGGAGCTGTTTTTT.

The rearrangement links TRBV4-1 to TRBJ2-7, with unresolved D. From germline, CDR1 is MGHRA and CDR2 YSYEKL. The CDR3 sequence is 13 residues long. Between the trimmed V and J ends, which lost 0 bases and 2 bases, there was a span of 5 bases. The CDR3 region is CASSQETPYEQYF. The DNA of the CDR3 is TGCGCCAGCAGCCAAGAAACTCCCTACGAGCAGTACTTC.

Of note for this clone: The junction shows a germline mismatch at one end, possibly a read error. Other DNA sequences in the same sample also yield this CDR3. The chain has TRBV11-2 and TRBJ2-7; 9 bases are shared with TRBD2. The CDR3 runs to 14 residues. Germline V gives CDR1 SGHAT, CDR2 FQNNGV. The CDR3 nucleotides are TGTGCCAGTAGCTTAGGCGGGAGGGGAAACGAGCAGTACTTC. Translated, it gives CASSLGGRGNEQYF.

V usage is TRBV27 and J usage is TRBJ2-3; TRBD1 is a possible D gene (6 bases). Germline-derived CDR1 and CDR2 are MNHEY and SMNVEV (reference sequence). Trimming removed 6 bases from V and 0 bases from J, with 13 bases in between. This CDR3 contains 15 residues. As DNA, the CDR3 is TGTGCCAGCAGCCCGCAGGGGAGTAGCACAGATACGCAGTATTTT. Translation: CASSPQGSSTDTQYF.

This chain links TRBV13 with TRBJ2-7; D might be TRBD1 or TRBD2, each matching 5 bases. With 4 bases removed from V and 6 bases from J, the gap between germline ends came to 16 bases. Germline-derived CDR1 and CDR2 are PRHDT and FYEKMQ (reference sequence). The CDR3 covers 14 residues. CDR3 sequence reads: CASSSGTGPIEQYF. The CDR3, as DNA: TGTGCCAGCAGCTCCGGGACCGGGCCGATCGAGCAGTACTTC.

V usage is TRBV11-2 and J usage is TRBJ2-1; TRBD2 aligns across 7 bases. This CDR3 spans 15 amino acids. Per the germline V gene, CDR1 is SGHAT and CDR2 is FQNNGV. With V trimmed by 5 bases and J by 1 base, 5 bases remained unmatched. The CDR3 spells CASSGPGLSYNEQFF. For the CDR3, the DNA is TGTGCCAGCAGCGGTCCGGGACTATCCTACAATGAGCAGTTCTTC.

CDR3 sequence reads: CASSSRTGTGIPEAFF. CDR3 bases: TGTGCCAGCAGTAGTCGGACAGGAACTGGGATCCCTGAAGCTTTCTTT. The J gene is TRBJ1-1, the V gene TRBV27, with 7 nucleotides matching TRBD1. Per the germline V gene, CDR1 is MNHEY and CDR2 is SMNVEV (reference sequence). V gave up 5 bases and J gave up 6 bases; unmatched junction bases: 15. The CDR3 runs to 16 residues.

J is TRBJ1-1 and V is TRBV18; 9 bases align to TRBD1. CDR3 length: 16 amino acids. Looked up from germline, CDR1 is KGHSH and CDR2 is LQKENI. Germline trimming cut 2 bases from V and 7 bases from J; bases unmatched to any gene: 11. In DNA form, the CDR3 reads TGTGCCAGCTCACCAACGATTGGACAGGGGATTCATGAAGCTTTCTTT. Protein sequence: CASSPTIGQGIHEAFF.

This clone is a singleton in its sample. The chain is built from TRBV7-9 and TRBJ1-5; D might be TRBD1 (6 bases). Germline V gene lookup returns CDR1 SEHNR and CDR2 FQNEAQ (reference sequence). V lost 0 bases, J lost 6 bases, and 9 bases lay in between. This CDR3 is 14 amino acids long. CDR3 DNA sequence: TGTGCCAGCAGCTTAGCGGGGGCGGCTCAGCCCCAGCATTTT. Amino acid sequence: CASSLAGAAQPQHF.

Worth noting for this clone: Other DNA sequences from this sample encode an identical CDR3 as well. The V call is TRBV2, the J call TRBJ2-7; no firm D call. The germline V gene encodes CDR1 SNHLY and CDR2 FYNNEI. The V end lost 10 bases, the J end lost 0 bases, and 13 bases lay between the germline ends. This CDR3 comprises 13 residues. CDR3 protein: CAILFGSSYEQYF. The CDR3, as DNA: TGTGCCATCCTGTTCGGCAGCTCCTACGAGCAGTACTTC.

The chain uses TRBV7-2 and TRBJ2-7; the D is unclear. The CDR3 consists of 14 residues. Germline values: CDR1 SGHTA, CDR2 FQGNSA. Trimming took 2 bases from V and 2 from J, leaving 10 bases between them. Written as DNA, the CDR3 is TGTGCCAGCAGCTTATGGGCCACACCCTACGAGCAGTACTTC. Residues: CASSLWATPYEQYF.